The rows below give T cell receptor beta chains drawn from one sample of a study of T-cell reconstitution after alpha-beta-depleted transplantation in children. Each CDR3 protein gets one entry after TCRdb re-called the PCR reads with MiXCR. The sample carries about 500,000 distinct CDR3 sequences, approximately 32% recorded once. This specimen was PBMCs from the stem cell graft donor, taken from the stem cell graft. The receptors here all came from a human donor who donated a stem cell graft to a child with aplastic anemia. The CDR3 runs from the conserved cysteine through the conserved F or W. The D gene is left open where the match is weak. Rows give clone size only sometimes, using once, few, many, or a class for an expanded clone.

CDR3nt: TGTGCCAGCAGCTCCTTGGACCCAAGAGGTGGGGCTTTCTTT
CDR3aa: CASSSLDPRGGAFF
j_gene: TRBJ1-1
abundance: .
v_gene: TRBV5-5
d_gene: .

CDR3nt: TGCGCCAGCAGCTTGGGCAGGGGCCATAACACCGGGGAGCTGTTTTTT
CDR3aa: CASSLGRGHNTGELFF
j_gene: TRBJ2-2
abundance: .
v_gene: TRBV5-1
d_gene: .

CDR3nt: TGTGCCTGGAGTGTAAGGGGGGGAAACACTGAAGCTTTCTTT
CDR3aa: CAWSVRGGNTEAFF
j_gene: TRBJ1-1
abundance: few
v_gene: TRBV30
d_gene: .

CDR3nt: TGCAGTGCTAGAGATAGGCTAGCGGGTCAAGGTACGCAGTATTTT
CDR3aa: CSARDRLAGQGTQYF
j_gene: TRBJ2-3
abundance: .
v_gene: TRBV20-1
d_gene: TRBD2

CDR3nt: TGTGCCAGCAGCTTTCTTTCGGGCGGCCTCCACTTT
CDR3aa: CASSFLSGGLHF
j_gene: TRBJ1-6
abundance: .
v_gene: TRBV5-8
d_gene: .

CDR3nt: TGCAGCGTTGAAGGGGGCTTTTTGTATGGCTACACCTTC
CDR3aa: CSVEGGFLYGYTF
j_gene: TRBJ1-2
abundance: .
v_gene: TRBV29-1
d_gene: .

CDR3nt: TGCAGTGCTCTGACAGGGGATCAGCCCCAGCATTTT
CDR3aa: CSALTGDQPQHF
j_gene: TRBJ1-5
abundance: .
v_gene: TRBV20-1
d_gene: TRBD1

CDR3nt: TGTGCCAGCAGCTTAGTCATGGGACAGCCTTGGGATACGCAGTATTTT
CDR3aa: CASSLVMGQPWDTQYF
j_gene: TRBJ2-3
abundance: few
v_gene: TRBV7-2
d_gene: TRBD1

CDR3nt: TGTGCCAGCAATCAAGGGACGTCCGCCTACGAGCAGTACTTC
CDR3aa: CASNQGTSAYEQYF
j_gene: TRBJ2-7
abundance: few
v_gene: TRBV12-3/TRBV12-4
d_gene: .

CDR3nt: TGCGCCAGCAGCCAAGGGGTGGGAGTGGGAGAGACCCAGTACTTC
CDR3aa: CASSQGVGVGETQYF
j_gene: TRBJ2-5
abundance: .
v_gene: TRBV4-3
d_gene: .

CDR3nt: TGCGCCAGCAGCTTGTTACAGGGGGCTTTTAGCACAGATACGCAGTATTTT
CDR3aa: CASSLLQGAFSTDTQYF
j_gene: TRBJ2-3
abundance: .
v_gene: TRBV5-1
d_gene: TRBD1